Shown below are 16 T cell receptor beta chains from a single sample sequenced in a study of early T cells in non-severe SARS-CoV-2 infection. TCRdb reprocessed the 5' RACE reads with MiXCR, giving one entry per CDR3 protein. The sample carries roughly 120,000 distinct CDR3 sequences, under 15% recorded once. The material sequenced was whole blood. These receptors were taken from an adult who was a healthcare worker with PCR-confirmed SARS-CoV-2 infection or an uninfected control (not recorded which).

The chain combines TRBV20-1 with TRBJ2-3; the D gene is possibly TRBD2 (5 bases). The CDR3 covers 11 residues. V was shortened by 2 bases and J by 6 bases, with 6 bases between the two germline ends. The germline gives CDR1 DFQATT, CDR2 SNEGSKA (reference sequence). The CDR3 sequence: CSARSGDTQYF. DNA of the CDR3: TGCAGTGCTAGATCGGGGGATACGCAGTATTTT.

The J gene is TRBJ1-1, the V gene TRBV20-1, with D perhaps matching TRBD1 (5 bases). The CDR3 extends over 15 amino acids. With 3 bases removed from V and 5 bases from J, the gap between germline ends came to 19 bases. Per germline, CDR1 DFQATT and CDR2 SNEGSKA (reference sequence). The CDR3 region has the DNA TGCAGTGCTAGCCGGGGGGAGGATTGGGCAACTGAAGCTTTCTTT. Its translation is CSASRGEDWATEAFF.

This chain uses TRBV4-1 with TRBJ2-7; unclear D gene. With 4 bases removed from V and 0 bases from J, the gap between germline ends came to 10 bases. This CDR3 region has 14 residues. Looked up from germline, CDR1 is MGHRA and CDR2 is YSYEKL. CDR3 protein: CASSLKGSSYEQYF. The CDR3 region has the DNA TGCGCCAGCAGCCTAAAGGGATCCTCCTACGAGCAGTACTTC.

The rearrangement links TRBV2 to TRBJ1-5, with D uncertain. CDR3 length: 14 residues. The ends were cut back, 4 bases at V and 6 bases at J, with 13 bases in the middle. The germline V gene has CDR1 SNHLY and CDR2 FYNNEI. The DNA of the CDR3 is TGTGCCAGCAGTGTGCGGGGAATGGGTCAGCCCCAGCATTTT. Translation gives CASSVRGMGQPQHF. Combining the CDR3 with reference TRBV2 and TRBJ1-5 gives the whole variable domain EPEVTQTPSHQVTQMGQEVILRCVPISNHLYFYWYRQILGQKVEFLVSFYNNEISEKSEIFDDQFSVERPDGSNFTLKIRSTKLEDSAMYFCASSVRGMGQPQHFGDGTRLSIL.

The chain employs TRBV4-1 and TRBJ1-6; 10 bases agree with TRBD1. Germline trimming cut 6 bases from V and 6 bases from J; bases unmatched to any gene: 2. The CDR3 loop spans 14 amino acids. CDR1 and CDR2 from the germline V gene are MGHRA and YSYEKL. The CDR3 sequence: CASRRDRGNSPLHF. The CDR3 DNA reads as TGCGCCAGCAGACGGGACAGGGGTAATTCACCCCTCCACTTT.

The table lists this clonotype with a few counts. J is TRBJ2-2 and V is TRBV4-1; D may be TRBD2 (5 bases). CDR1 and CDR2 from the germline V gene are MGHRA and YSYEKL. V lost 3 bases and J lost 8, with 13 bases in between. The CDR3 is made up of 14 amino acids. Here the CDR3 DNA reads TGCGCCAGCAGCCAGCCGGCGCTAGCAGGGGAGCTGTTTTTT. Translating gives CASSQPALAGELFF.

Only a few counts were recorded for this clonotype. The V and J genes are TRBV10-2 and TRBJ2-3; D gene ambiguous. The CDR3 contains 13 residues. V lost 3 bases and J lost 2, with 6 bases in between. Germline V lookup: CDR1 WSHSY, CDR2 SAAADI. The CDR3 region has the DNA TGCGCCAGCAGTGATGATGACACAGATACGCAGTATTTT. This encodes CASSDDDTDTQYF.

This clonotype was observed many times. The chain couples TRBV29-1 to TRBJ1-1, with D unclear. This CDR3 is built from 10 residues. Per germline, CDR1 SQVTM and CDR2 ANQGSEA. V shed 7 bases and J shed 7 bases, with 10 bases lying between them. This CDR3 is CSAIMFEAFF. CDR3 nucleotide sequence: TGCAGCGCGATAATGTTTGAAGCTTTCTTT.

The table lists this clonotype with many counts. The rearrangement links TRBV5-1 to TRBJ2-7; possible D gene TRBD1, 6 bases. Germline lookup yields CDR1 SGHRS and CDR2 YFSETQ. This CDR3 spans 13 amino acids. V shed 8 bases and J shed 3 bases, with 15 bases lying between them. The CDR3 region has the DNA TGCGCCAGTCGGACAGCGGCTAGCTACGAGCAGTACTTC. Amino acids: CASRTAASYEQYF.

This clonotype has a handful of counts. This chain connects TRBV11-2 to TRBJ2-2; D is unclear. CDR1 is SGHAT, CDR2 FQNNGV, per germline. This CDR3 has 16 residues. V was cut by 5 bases and J by 4 bases, with 17 bases left in between. CDR3 residues: CASSVISMDATGELFF. In DNA form, the CDR3 reads TGTGCCAGCAGCGTCATCTCGATGGACGCCACCGGGGAGCTGTTTTTT. The full variable domain, completed using reference TRBV11-2 and TRBJ2-2, is EAGVAQSPRYKIIEKRQSVAFWCNPISGHATLYWYQQILGQGPKLLIQFQNNGVVDDSQLPKDRFSAERLKGVDSTLKIQPAKLEDSAVYLCASSVISMDATGELFFGEGSRLTVL.

This clonotype showed up just a few times. V gene TRBV2 combines with J gene TRBJ2-7, with TRBD2 identical over 7 bases. The V and J ends lost 2 bases and 5 bases, in that order; junction bases with no gene match: 9. The germline V gene encodes CDR1 SNHLY and CDR2 FYNNEI. This CDR3 is 15 amino acids long. CDR3 nucleotide sequence: TGTGCCAGCAGTGAAAGCGGGGCCCATCCCGACGAGCAGTACTTC. Translation: CASSESGAHPDEQYF.

This clonotype was picked up many times. The rearrangement uses TRBV20-1 and TRBJ2-1; D unresolved. CDR1 is DFQATT, CDR2 SNEGSKA, per germline (reference sequence). The CDR3 loop spans 11 amino acids. V shed 3 bases and J shed 8 bases, with 8 bases lying between them. This chain's CDR3 is CSASHFDEQFF. The CDR3 region has the DNA TGCAGTGCTAGTCATTTTGATGAGCAGTTCTTC.

This clonotype was seen only a few times. The rearrangement uses TRBV12-3 or TRBV12-4 and TRBJ2-1, with D uncertain. This CDR3 contains 12 residues. Trimming removed 7 bases at V and 15 bases at J, with 19 bases between. The CDR3 DNA sequence: TGTGCCAGCACCTCGTCTACCCTCGGGCGGTTCTTC. It specifies CASTSSTLGRFF.

This clonotype was observed many times. J is TRBJ2-5 and V is TRBV6-6, with TRBD1 identical over 9 bases. V shed 6 bases, J shed 4 bases, and the junction held 6 bases outside the gene matches. CDR3 length equals 14 residues. The germline CDR1 and CDR2 sequences are MNHNY and SVGAGI (reference sequence). The CDR3 DNA reads TGTGCCAGCAGCCGGGACAGGGTAGGAGAGACCCAGTACTTC. Translation gives CASSRDRVGETQYF.

The V gene is TRBV7-3, the J gene TRBJ2-1; no firm D call. The CDR3 has 12 amino acids. CDR1 and CDR2 (germline): SGHTA, FQGTGA. The V gene lost 6 bases and the J gene lost 12 bases, with 15 bases spanning the gap. Here the CDR3 reads CASSSPGTRQFF. The CDR3 DNA follows: TGTGCCAGCAGTTCTCCAGGCACCCGGCAGTTCTTC.

The sample holds many counts of this clonotype. V usage is TRBV20-1 and J usage is TRBJ1-1; D is perhaps TRBD1 (6 bases). The CDR3 loop spans 13 amino acids. Germline CDR1 and CDR2: DFQATT and SNEGSKA (reference sequence). V gave up 0 bases and J gave up 1 base, with 6 bases separating them. The CDR3 loop reads CSAREGGNTEAFF. The CDR3 region has the DNA TGCAGTGCTAGAGAAGGGGGGAACACTGAAGCTTTCTTT.